This is a list of T cell receptor beta chains from one sample in a study of blood T cell repertoires in COVID-19. The data were produced by immunoSEQ multiplex PCR, yet TCRdb's version contains in-frame clones alone and is incomplete. The table lists roughly 220,000 clones, about 85% of them singletons. Sequenced input: PBMCs or T cells enriched from blood (not recorded which). These receptors originate from a woman aged 25-40 years who had recovered from COVID-19. Both conserved end residues are part of each CDR3. D genes are given only for firm matches. Clone size is shown for a subset of rows, as once, few, many or a class of expanded clone.

d_gene	j_gene	abundance	v_gene	CDR3nt	CDR3aa
.	TRBJ1-1	.	TRBV7-9	TGTGCCAGCAGCTTCCCCCCGGGGGTCACTGAAGCTTTCTTT	CASSFPPGVTEAFF
TRBD1	TRBJ2-5	once	TRBV5-1	TGCGCCAGCAGCTTGAGGCTGGACAGGGGTGGCCAAGAGACCCAGTACTTC	CASSLRLDRGGQETQYF
TRBD1	TRBJ1-6	.	TRBV19	TGTGCCAGCGCTTACAGGGGTTCCTATAATTCACCCCTCCACTTT	CASAYRGSYNSPLHF
.	TRBJ1-1	.	TRBV6-5	TGTGCCAGCAGCAGAGACTACATGAACACTGAAGCTTTCTTT	CASSRDYMNTEAFF
.	TRBJ1-1	.	TRBV4-2	TGTGCCAGCAGCCAAGATGGAGGCACTGAAGCTTTCTTT	CASSQDGGTEAFF
TRBD1	TRBJ2-1	.	TRBV4-1	TGCGCCAGCAGCCAGATTAGACAGGGTTATAGTGAGCAGTTCTTC	CASSQIRQGYSEQFF
.	TRBJ2-7	.	TRBV19	TGTGCCAGTAGTGGGAGCAGGGGCATCGAGCAGTACTTC	CASSGSRGIEQYF
.	TRBJ2-1	once	TRBV11-2	TGTGCCAGCAGGCTGCTATTTACAGGGAACAATGAGCAGTTCTTC	CASRLLFTGNNEQFF
TRBD1	TRBJ1-2	.	TRBV6-5	TGTGCCAGCAGAACACAGGGGGCTAACTATGGCTACACCTTC	CASRTQGANYGYTF
.	TRBJ1-1	.	TRBV5-4	TGTGCCAGCAGCCTTATTGGGGCCCAGTTATTTGAAGCTTTCTTT	CASSLIGAQLFEAFF
TRBD2	TRBJ2-1	.	TRBV3-1/TRBV3-2	TGTGCCAGCAGCCAAGGCGACGGGGGGGACAATGAGCAGTTCTTC	CASSQGDGGDNEQFF
TRBD1	TRBJ1-1	.	TRBV2	TGTGCCAGCGGGACTGACAGGGACACTGAAGCTTTCTTT	CASGTDRDTEAFF
.	TRBJ1-4	.	TRBV4-3	TGCGCCAGCAGCCAACTCCACATGGATGGGGCGAATGAAAAACTGTTTTTT	CASSQLHMDGANEKLFF
.	TRBJ1-4	.	TRBV5-4	TGTGCCAGCAGCTTGGAGGGGCTTAATGAAAAACTGTTTTTT	CASSLEGLNEKLFF
.	TRBJ1-1	few	TRBV5-8	TGTGCCAGCAGCTTGGGGAGGGCCATTAAAGCTTTCTTT	CASSLGRAIKAFF
.	TRBJ2-7	.	TRBV6-5	TGTGCCACTTACCGGGCCGAGGGCGAGCAGTACTTC	CATYRAEGEQYF
TRBD1	TRBJ1-1	.	TRBV7-3	TGTGCCAGCAGCTCCACAGGGGCTGAAGCTTTCTTT	CASSSTGAEAFF
.	TRBJ1-1	.	TRBV7-2	TGTGCCAGCAGCTTAAGACGGGGGTACAACACTGAAGCTTTCTTT	CASSLRRGYNTEAFF
.	TRBJ1-1	.	TRBV4-3	TGCGCCAGCAGCCAAGACGGACACCCGAACACTGAAGCTTTCTTT	CASSQDGHPNTEAFF
.	TRBJ2-3	.	TRBV7-6	TGTGCCAGCAGCTTAGCGGGAGGCACAGATACGCAGTATTTT	CASSLAGGTDTQYF
.	TRBJ1-6	.	TRBV4-1	TGCGCCAGCAGCCCTTCGGGTGTAACCCTCCACTTT	CASSPSGVTLHF
TRBD2	TRBJ2-3	.	TRBV27	TGTGCCAGCAGTCCACGGTTCATACTAGCGGGTAGCACAGATACGCAGTATTTT	CASSPRFILAGSTDTQYF
.	TRBJ2-5	.	TRBV21-1	TGTGCCAGCAGCAAAGTTAAGGGGCCCGCGACGGCTCAAGAGACCCAGTACTTC	CASSKVKGPATAQETQYF
TRBD1	TRBJ1-6	.	TRBV7-9	TGTGCCAGCAGCTTAGCGGGACAGGGGAGAAATTCACCCCTCCACTTT	CASSLAGQGRNSPLHF
.	TRBJ2-1	.	TRBV5-4	TGTGCCAGCAGCTTGGTTAGGGGGGGCGTTTACAATGAGCAGTTCTTC	CASSLVRGGVYNEQFF
TRBD1	TRBJ2-3	.	TRBV7-8	TGTGCCAGCAGCTTAGCGGGACAGAGCACAGATACGCAGTATTTT	CASSLAGQSTDTQYF
TRBD1	TRBJ1-1	.	TRBV5-1	TGCGCCAGCAGCGTCGAGGGACAGGGGAACACTGAAGCTTTCTTT	CASSVEGQGNTEAFF
.	TRBJ2-1	.	TRBV18	TGTGCCAGCCAAACTGTGACTAGTGGGCGGTCAAATGAGCAGTTCTTC	CASQTVTSGRSNEQFF
.	TRBJ1-2	few	TRBV28	TGTGCCAGCAGTTTATACCGGTCCTCCACCATAAACTATGGCTACACCTTC	CASSLYRSSTINYGYTF
TRBD1	TRBJ2-5	.	TRBV23-1	TGCGCCAGCACCATCGGACAGGGAAGACAATCGCAAGAGACCCAGTACTTC	CASTIGQGRQSQETQYF
.	TRBJ1-1	.	TRBV5-6	TGTGCCAGCAGCCCGGGTGGGAACACTGAAGCTTTCTTT	CASSPGGNTEAFF
.	TRBJ2-7	.	TRBV6-5	TGTGCCAGCGCGTTCGGTGTAGCCTACGAGCAGTACTTC	CASAFGVAYEQYF
TRBD1	TRBJ2-2	.	TRBV18	TGTGCCAGCTCACAGGGACAGTCGAACACCGGGGAGCTGTTTTTT	CASSQGQSNTGELFF
.	TRBJ1-1	.	TRBV5-8	TGTGCCAGCAGCAGCAGGGTCTCCACTGAAGCTTTCTTT	CASSSRVSTEAFF
.	TRBJ1-6	.	TRBV18	TGTGCCAGCTCACGGACAGTTTATAATTCACCCCTCCACTTT	CASSRTVYNSPLHF
TRBD1	TRBJ1-6	.	TRBV18	TGTGCCAGCTCACCAAGGGGACAGCCTGATTCACCCCTCCACTTT	CASSPRGQPDSPLHF
.	TRBJ2-5	.	TRBV7-8	TGTGCCAGCACCCCGCGCGCTAACAGGTTGGAGACCCAGTACTTC	CASTPRANRLETQYF
.	TRBJ1-5	once	TRBV10-3	TGTGCCATCAGTGACCAGGGTAATCAGCCCCAGCATTTT	CAISDQGNQPQHF
.	TRBJ2-5	.	TRBV7-9	TGTGCCAGCAGCCGTAGTCGGGAACTTGAGACCCAGTACTTC	CASSRSRELETQYF
.	TRBJ1-4	.	TRBV4-2	TGTGCCAGCAGCCAGGGAGTACAGGAAAAACTGTTTTTT	CASSQGVQEKLFF
TRBD1	TRBJ2-1	.	TRBV11-1	TGTGCCAGCAGCCCCCCTAGAACGACAGGGGGGCAGTTCTTC	CASSPPRTTGGQFF
.	TRBJ1-2	.	TRBV5-1	TGCGCCAGCAGCTTGGCAGGCTTTCTTTCCGGGCAGGGCAGTGGCTACACCTTC	CASSLAGFLSGQGSGYTF
TRBD1	TRBJ2-3	.	TRBV7-9	TGTGCCAGCAGCTTCCAACGACAGGGTAATACGCAGTATTTT	CASSFQRQGNTQYF